Following are 30 T cell receptor beta chains from one sample sequenced in a study of blood T cell repertoires in COVID-19. Measured with immunoSEQ multiplex PCR; TCRdb has only the in-frame clones, and not every one. The sample contains more than 300,000 clones, roughly 83% of which appear only once. The specimen was peripheral blood. These receptors all come from a woman in her forties or fifties with acute or convalescent COVID-19.

CDR3 sequence: CASSYYRGATGELFF. The CDR3 bases are TGTGCCAGCAGTTACTATCGGGGGGCAACAGGGGAGCTGTTTTTT. The rearrangement uses TRBV6-2 or TRBV6-3 and TRBJ2-2; possibly TRBD2 for D (7 bases). Between the trimmed V and J ends, which lost 1 base and 8 bases, there was a span of 14 bases. Germline CDR1 reads MNHEY; CDR2 reads SVGEGT. The CDR3 runs to 15 residues.

This clone was seen just once. The chain carries TRBV7-2 and TRBJ1-1; TRBD1 agrees at 9 bases. The V gene end was trimmed by 2 bases and the J gene end by 5 bases; junction bases not matched to a gene: 9. Germline CDR1 is SGHTA and CDR2 is FQGNSA. This CDR3 region has 16 residues. The CDR3 reads CASSLLDRGMGTEAFF. The CDR3 bases are TGTGCCAGCAGCTTATTGGACAGGGGAATGGGGACTGAAGCTTTCTTT.

This chain uses TRBV2 with TRBJ1-5; TRBD1 might be the D (6 bases). Germline V gene lookup returns CDR1 SNHLY and CDR2 FYNNEI. Trimming stripped 6 bases from V and 7 bases from J, with 16 bases between. This CDR3 has 14 amino acids. CDR3 sequence (DNA): TGTGCCAGCAGCACCGGGGGGGGCGCGCAGCCCCAGCATTTT. Encoded protein: CASSTGGGAQPQHF.

This chain links TRBV30 with TRBJ2-1; D perhaps matches TRBD2 (5 bases). V was trimmed by 2 bases and J by 0 bases, leaving 11 bases between them. The CDR3 is made up of 15 amino acids. The germline V gene has CDR1 GTSNPN and CDR2 SVGIG (reference sequence). DNA for the CDR3: TGTGCCTGGAGTCTAGGACTGACCTCCTACAATGAGCAGTTCTTC. It codes for CAWSLGLTSYNEQFF.

This chain uses TRBV28 with TRBJ1-6; D remains ambiguous. Germline CDR1 and CDR2: MDHEN and SYDVKM. The V gene lost 3 bases and the J gene lost 3 bases, with 12 bases spanning the gap. The CDR3 extends over 16 amino acids. The CDR3 is CASSFSETDYNSPLHF. The CDR3 region has the DNA TGTGCCAGCAGTTTTTCAGAGACTGACTATAATTCACCCCTCCACTTT.

CDR3 sequence reads: CASSPGQPLSSYNEQFF. The CDR3 DNA is TGTGCCAGCTCACCGGGACAGCCCCTTAGCTCCTACAATGAGCAGTTCTTC. The rearrangement uses TRBV18 and TRBJ2-1; 7 bases agree with TRBD1. The V gene's germline CDR1 is KGHSH and CDR2 LQKENI. The V gene end was trimmed by 3 bases and the J gene end by 0 bases; junction bases not matched to a gene: 8. This CDR3 contains 17 residues. The full variable domain, rest sourced from reference TRBV18 and TRBJ2-1, is NAGVMQNPRHLVRRRGQEARLRCSPMKGHSHVYWYRQLPEEGLKFMVYLQKENIIDESGMPKERFSAEFPKEGPSILRIQQVVRGDSAAYFCASSPGQPLSSYNEQFFGPGTRLTVL.

This clone was recorded a few times. The genes are TRBV2 and TRBJ2-2; 15 nucleotides match TRBD2. This CDR3 comprises 19 residues. Germline V gene lookup returns CDR1 SNHLY and CDR2 FYNNEI. The V segment lost 8 bases and the J segment 0 bases; nucleotides outside the gene matches: 10. As DNA, the CDR3 is TGTGCCAGCGCCCTCTCGGGACTAGCGGGAGGCTCGAACACCGGGGAGCTGTTTTTT. Translation gives CASALSGLAGGSNTGELFF. The full variable domain, in which reference TRBV2 and TRBJ2-2 provide the parts outside the CDR3, is EPEVTQTPSHQVTQMGQEVILRCVPISNHLYFYWYRQILGQKVEFLVSFYNNEISEKSEIFDDQFSVERPDGSNFTLKIRSTKLEDSAMYFCASALSGLAGGSNTGELFFGEGSRLTVL.

Only a few counts were recorded for this clone. The chain carries TRBV24-1 and TRBJ2-2; D might be TRBD1 (6 bases). V lost 3 bases and J 4 bases, leaving 11 bases between the germline ends. The length of the CDR3 is 15 residues. Germline V gene data show CDR1 as KGHDR and CDR2 as SFDVKD. The CDR3 bases are TGTGCCACCAGTGATATGCGACAGGCCACCGGGGAGCTGTTTTTT. It specifies CATSDMRQATGELFF.

The rearrangement joins TRBV27 to TRBJ1-2, with 8 positions matching TRBD1. V shed 7 bases, J shed 4 bases, and the junction held 8 bases outside the gene matches. The V gene's germline CDR1 is MNHEY and CDR2 SMNVEV (reference sequence). There are 14 residues in the CDR3. CDR3 nucleotides: TGTGCCAGCACCTCAGGACAGGGCCGCTATGGCTACACCTTC. The encoded protein is CASTSGQGRYGYTF.

The chain combines TRBV4-3 with TRBJ2-1; D uncertain. Germline V lookup: CDR1 LGHNA, CDR2 YSLEER. The ends were cut back, 1 base at V and 7 bases at J, with 11 bases in the middle. This CDR3 region has 14 residues. In DNA form, the CDR3 reads TGCGCCAGCAGCCAAGGACTTGTTGTGAATGAGCAGTTCTTC. Residues: CASSQGLVVNEQFF.

The J gene is TRBJ2-1, the V gene TRBV7-2; 9 bases line up with TRBD1. This CDR3 region has 18 residues. With V trimmed by 2 bases and J by 4 bases, 12 bases remained unmatched. The germline V gene encodes CDR1 SGHTA and CDR2 FQGNSA. CDR3 DNA: TGTGCCAGCAGCTTACAAGGGACGGGACAGGGTTTATACAATGAGCAGTTCTTC. Its translation: CASSLQGTGQGLYNEQFF.

V gene TRBV11-2 combines with J gene TRBJ2-1, with TRBD2 identical over 8 bases. CDR3 length equals 13 residues. CDR1 and CDR2 from the germline V gene are SGHAT and FQNNGV. With V trimmed by 5 bases and J by 6 bases, 3 bases remained unmatched. The CDR3 region has the DNA TGTGCCAGCAGCCCGGGACTAGTCAATGAGCAGTTCTTC. Translation gives CASSPGLVNEQFF.

This chain connects TRBV27 to TRBJ1-6; 7 bases match TRBD1. This CDR3 is built from 18 residues. Per germline, CDR1 MNHEY and CDR2 SMNVEV (reference sequence). Trimming took 3 bases from V and 4 from J; bases not matched to a gene: 12. CDR3 protein: CASSFGRGVRSYNSPLHF. As DNA, the CDR3 is TGTGCCAGCAGTTTCGGCAGGGGGGTCAGATCGTATAATTCACCCCTCCACTTT.

J is TRBJ2-5 and V is TRBV29-1; the match to TRBD2 covers 10 bases. The germline V gene has CDR1 SQVTM and CDR2 ANQGSEA. With V trimmed by 7 bases and J by 5 bases, 10 bases remained unmatched. There are 14 residues in the CDR3. The CDR3 sequence: CSASPGTSEETQYF. The CDR3 region has the DNA TGCAGCGCCAGCCCCGGGACTAGCGAGGAGACCCAGTACTTC. Combining the CDR3 with reference TRBV29-1 and TRBJ2-5 gives the whole variable domain SAVISQKPSRDICQRGTSLTIQCQVDSQVTMMFWYRQQPGQSLTLIATANQGSEATYESGFVIDKFPISRPNLTFSTLTVSNMSPEDSSIYLCSASPGTSEETQYFGPGTRLLVL.

CDR3 sequence (DNA): TGTGCCAGCTCACGAAACGCAGGGGAATTGAACACTGAAGCTTTCTTT. Amino acids: CASSRNAGELNTEAFF. The V and J genes are TRBV18 and TRBJ1-1; D perhaps matches TRBD1 (6 bases). Deletions cut 4 bases from V and 0 bases from J, with 15 bases between. The CDR3 length is 16 residues. The V gene's germline CDR1 is KGHSH and CDR2 LQKENI. The variable domain in full, completed from reference TRBV18 and TRBJ1-1, reads NAGVMQNPRHLVRRRGQEARLRCSPMKGHSHVYWYRQLPEEGLKFMVYLQKENIIDESGMPKERFSAEFPKEGPSILRIQQVVRGDSAAYFCASSRNAGELNTEAFFGQGTRLTVV.

This chain uses TRBV28 with TRBJ1-4; TRBD1 matches 7 bases. In germline, CDR1 is MDHEN, CDR2 SYDVKM. The CDR3 sequence is 14 residues long. V shed 6 bases, J shed 8 bases, and the junction held 9 bases outside the gene matches. For the CDR3, the DNA is TGTGCCAGCAGGCCAGGGGGTCCAAGGGAAAAACTGTTTTTT. It encodes CASRPGGPREKLFF. Combining the CDR3 with reference TRBV28 and TRBJ1-4 gives the whole variable domain DVKVTQSSRYLVKRTGEKVFLECVQDMDHENMFWYRQDPGLGLRLIYFSYDVKMKEKGDIPEGYSVSREKKERFSLILESASTNQTSMYLCASRPGGPREKLFFGSGTQLSVL.

The V gene is TRBV6-4, the J gene TRBJ1-2, with D possibly being TRBD1 (6 bases). Germline V gene lookup returns CDR1 MRHNA and CDR2 SNTAGT. V shed 5 bases and J shed 8 bases, with 12 bases lying between them. This CDR3 comprises 12 residues. This CDR3 reads CASSNRVGGYTF. Here the CDR3 DNA reads TGTGCCAGCAGTAACAGGGTAGGGGGCTACACCTTC.

The chain links TRBV11-3 to TRBJ2-1; tentative D call: TRBD2 (6 bases). The CDR3 has 14 amino acids. Deletions cut 7 bases from V and 15 bases from J, with 25 bases between. Per germline, CDR1 SGHNT and CDR2 YENEEA. The CDR3 loop reads CASKGPMAGSPVFF. In nucleotides, the CDR3 is TGTGCCAGCAAAGGTCCCATGGCCGGGAGCCCGGTGTTCTTC.

The chain recombines TRBV6-5 with TRBJ1-1; 7 bases agree with TRBD1. V shed 6 bases, J shed 5 bases, and the junction held 6 bases outside the gene matches. CDR1 and CDR2 from the germline V gene are MNHEY and SVGAGI. The CDR3 length is 13 residues. CDR3 bases: TGTGCCAGCAGACAGGGGCGGATTACTGAAGCTTTCTTT. Translation gives CASRQGRITEAFF.

This rearrangement joins TRBV28 to TRBJ1-5; the D is unclear. Germline V gene sequence: CDR1 MDHEN, CDR2 SYDVKM. This CDR3 has 18 residues. V was shortened by 1 base and J by 0 bases, with 16 bases between the two germline ends. CDR3 loop: CASSLSYTHLFSNQPQHF. CDR3 nucleotides: TGTGCCAGCAGTTTATCCTATACGCACCTGTTTAGCAATCAGCCCCAGCATTTT.

The chain carries TRBV6-6 and TRBJ1-1; tentatively, D is TRBD1 (5 bases). The germline V gene has CDR1 MNHNY and CDR2 SVGAGI (reference sequence). This CDR3 has 13 residues. V was shortened by 4 bases and J by 2 bases, with 8 bases between the two germline ends. CDR3 DNA: TGTGCCAGCAGTTCGCAGGGTAACACTGAAGCTTTCTTT. It encodes CASSSQGNTEAFF.

The V call is TRBV7-2, the J call TRBJ2-5, with TRBD2 matching 14 bases. The V segment lost 7 bases and the J segment 4 bases; nucleotides outside the gene matches: 8. The CDR3 is 16 residues long. Germline CDR1 SGHTA, CDR2 FQGNSA. This CDR3 is CASTLLGTSGRETQYF. The CDR3 region has the DNA TGTGCCAGCACCCTCCTCGGGACTAGCGGGAGAGAGACCCAGTACTTC.

The rearrangement uses TRBV28 and TRBJ1-1; D not certain. The ends were cut back, 2 bases at V and 3 bases at J, with 4 bases in the middle. This CDR3 comprises 12 residues. The germline gives CDR1 MDHEN, CDR2 SYDVKM. The CDR3 nucleotides are TGTGCCAGCAGTTTACCATACACTGAAGCTTTCTTT. Translating gives CASSLPYTEAFF.

The table lists this clone with a few counts. The chain couples TRBV5-1 to TRBJ1-5; TRBD1 might be the D (6 bases). Between the trimmed V and J ends, which lost 3 bases and 3 bases, there was a span of 13 bases. From germline, CDR1 is SGHRS and CDR2 YFSETQ. The CDR3 is made up of 15 amino acids. The CDR3 sequence is CASSYTDSYNQPQHF. For the CDR3, the DNA is TGCGCCAGCAGCTACACGGACAGCTACAATCAGCCCCAGCATTTT.

The chain uses TRBV7-3 and TRBJ2-7, with 8 nucleotides matching TRBD1. V lost 4 bases and J lost 2; bases outside the gene matches: 10. Germline V lookup: CDR1 SGHTA, CDR2 FQGTGA. The CDR3 totals 16 residues. CDR3: CASSWIPGQAAYEQYF. The DNA for the CDR3 is TGTGCCAGCAGCTGGATTCCGGGACAGGCAGCCTACGAGCAGTACTTC.

This clone was seen only a few times. The rearrangement links TRBV14 to TRBJ2-7; 10 bases are shared with TRBD1. There are 16 residues in the CDR3. V lost 5 bases to trimming and J lost 1 base; unmatched junction nucleotides: 8. CDR1 and CDR2 (germline): SGHDN, FVKESK. The CDR3 loop is CASSWSRDRGSYEQYF. The DNA of the CDR3 is TGTGCCAGCAGCTGGAGCCGGGACAGGGGATCCTACGAGCAGTACTTC.

This clone has only a few counts. The CDR3: CSLLYQETQYF. The DNA for the CDR3 is TGCAGCCTATTGTACCAAGAGACCCAGTACTTC. The chain couples TRBV20-1 to TRBJ2-5; D is undetermined. Germline-derived CDR1 and CDR2 are DFQATT and SNEGSKA (reference sequence). This CDR3 is built from 11 residues.

The genes are TRBV28 and TRBJ1-5; 9 nucleotides agree with TRBD1. CDR3 length equals 15 residues. Germline-derived CDR1 and CDR2 are MDHEN and SYDVKM. V shed 5 bases and J 8 bases; nucleotides not matched to a gene: 10. The CDR3 DNA reads as TGTGCCAGCAGTCCCGGGACAGGGTGGGGGAAGCCCCAGCATTTT. Protein product: CASSPGTGWGKPQHF.

This clone was observed a few times. The chain is built from TRBV28 and TRBJ1-2; TRBD1 agrees at 7 bases. The trim removed 3 bases at V and 2 bases at J, leaving 12 bases unmatched. Germline lookup yields CDR1 MDHEN and CDR2 SYDVKM. CDR3 length equals 17 residues. The chain's CDR3 is CASSFPQGQGVNYGYTF. In DNA form, the CDR3 reads TGTGCCAGCAGTTTCCCCCAAGGTCAGGGGGTAAACTATGGCTACACCTTC.

The chain carries TRBV11-3 and TRBJ2-1, with 7 positions matching TRBD1. The CDR3 is 15 amino acids. After removal of 5 bases from V and 1 base from J, the junction contained 5 bases not matched to a gene. Germline V lookup: CDR1 SGHNT, CDR2 YENEEA. The CDR3 DNA sequence: TGTGCCAGCAGCCCACTACAGGGGTCCTACAATGAGCAGTTCTTC. It codes for CASSPLQGSYNEQFF.